This TCR beta chain was sequenced in a study of blood T cell repertoires in COVID-19. Across the study: T cells, B-cell-depleted T cells, or PBMCs supplied cDNA or gDNA.

Sequenced by immunoSEQ multiplex PCR; TCRdb stores in-frame clones only, minus some. This table holds hundreds of thousands of clones, 70% to 90% found once. Which cohort a participant joined came from the clinical history participants gave. The source is a woman aged 40 to 49 with acute COVID-19. Sequencing was carried out using PBMCs or T cells enriched from blood (not recorded which).

The CDR3 loop reads CASSEQQESEQFF. Written as DNA, the CDR3 is TGTGCCAGCAGTGAGCAGCAGGAAAGTGAGCAGTTCTTC. The chain combines TRBV6-1 with TRBJ2-1; D ambiguous. CDR3 length equals 13 residues. The germline gives CDR1 MNHNS, CDR2 SASEGT. V was trimmed by 3 bases and J by 9 bases, leaving 12 bases between them.